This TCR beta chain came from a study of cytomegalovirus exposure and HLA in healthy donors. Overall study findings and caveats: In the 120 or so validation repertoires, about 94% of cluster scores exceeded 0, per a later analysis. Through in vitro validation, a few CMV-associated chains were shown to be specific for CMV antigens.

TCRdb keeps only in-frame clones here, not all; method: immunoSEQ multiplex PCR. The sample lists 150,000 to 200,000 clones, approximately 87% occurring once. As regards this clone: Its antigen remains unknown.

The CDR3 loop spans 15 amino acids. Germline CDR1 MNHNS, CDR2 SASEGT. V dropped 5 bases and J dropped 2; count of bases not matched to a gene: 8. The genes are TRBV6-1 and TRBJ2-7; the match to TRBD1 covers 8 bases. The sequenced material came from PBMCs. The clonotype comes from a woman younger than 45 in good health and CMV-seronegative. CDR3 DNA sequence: TGTGCCAGCAGTCAACAGGGGGACGGGACCTACGAGCAGTACTTC. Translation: CASSQQGDGTYEQYF.